This TCR beta chain came from a study of blood T cell repertoires in COVID-19. The authors' processing: Estimated nucleated cell counts came from reference gene primer amplification. Here immunoSEQ multiplex PCR was the method, and the copy in TCRdb shows in-frame clones only, minus some. That table supplies the V and J calls and clone size; D and trimming were determined from the DNA. The sample has more than 95,000 clones; 65% to 90% are singletons. This sequence was found in an elderly man with acute or convalescent COVID-19. What was sequenced was peripheral blood.

Here the CDR3 DNA reads TGTGCCAGCAGCCTAGCGGGGACACAAAATGAAAAACTGTTTTTT. It specifies CASSLAGTQNEKLFF. V is TRBV6-6 and J is TRBJ1-4; TRBD1 is a possible D gene (6 bases). V shed 6 bases and J shed 5 bases, with 16 bases lying between them. Germline V lookup: CDR1 MNHNY, CDR2 SVGAGI (reference sequence). The CDR3 totals 15 residues.